Each of the 18 T cell receptor beta chains below was sequenced from the same sample in a study of blood T cell repertoires in COVID-19. Generated by immunoSEQ multiplex PCR, the TCRdb table keeps only in-frame clones and is missing some. The sample carries 250,000 to 300,000 clones, around 90% recorded once. Sequencing input: peripheral blood. The origin of the receptors is a woman aged 40 to 49 who had recovered from COVID-19.

The CDR3 DNA follows: TGTGCCAGCAGCCAAGATCGGGGGTACACTGAAGCTTTCTTT. This gives the protein CASSQDRGYTEAFF. The chain carries TRBV3-1 (or the pseudogene TRBV3-2) and TRBJ1-1; a weak D match, TRBD1 (5 bases). With 0 bases removed from V and 3 bases from J, the gap between germline ends came to 8 bases. This CDR3 contains 14 residues. Germline CDR1 LGHDT, CDR2 YNNKEL (reference sequence).

The rearrangement links TRBV7-6 to TRBJ2-5; perhaps TRBD2 as D (7 bases). V dropped 3 bases and J dropped 1 base, with 18 bases sitting between them. This CDR3 is 17 amino acids long. Germline CDR1 and CDR2: SGHVS and FNYEAQ. CDR3 sequence: CASSLGASGGGQETQYF. The CDR3 bases are TGTGCCAGCAGCTTGGGGGCTAGCGGAGGGGGCCAAGAGACCCAGTACTTC.

This clone occurred once. V is TRBV27 and J is TRBJ2-5, with 11 positions matching TRBD2. From germline, CDR1 is MNHEY and CDR2 SMNVEV (reference sequence). The V segment lost 5 bases and the J segment 4 bases; nucleotides outside the gene matches: 3. This CDR3 region has 14 residues. The CDR3 DNA follows: TGTGCCAGCAGTCCACTAGCGGGAGCAGAGACCCAGTACTTC. Its translation is CASSPLAGAETQYF.

The J gene is TRBJ2-2, the V gene TRBV6-5; D unresolved. This CDR3 has 15 residues. V was cut by 0 bases and J by 1 base, with 6 bases left in between. Germline V gene lookup returns CDR1 MNHEY and CDR2 SVGAGI. The DNA for the CDR3 is TGTGCCAGCAGTTACTCTTTCAGGAACACCGGGGAGCTGTTTTTT. Translation: CASSYSFRNTGELFF.

This chain uses TRBV11-3 with TRBJ2-7; TRBD1 might be the D (6 bases). Deletions cut 6 bases from V and 2 bases from J, with 14 bases between. The CDR3 is made up of 14 amino acids. Germline CDR1 is SGHNT and CDR2 is YENEEA. The CDR3 reads CASRRAGQTYEQYF. Written as DNA, the CDR3 is TGTGCCAGCAGACGGGCTGGACAGACCTACGAGCAGTACTTC. The full variable domain, rest sourced from reference TRBV11-3 and TRBJ2-7, is EAGVVQSPRYKIIEKKQPVAFWCNPISGHNTLYWYLQNLGQGPELLIRYENEEAVDDSQLPKDRFSAERLKGVDSTLKIQPAELGDSAVYLCASRRAGQTYEQYFGPGTRLTVT.

The gene calls are TRBV30 and TRBJ2-7; D is possibly TRBD1 (5 bases). The ends were cut back, 0 bases at V and 6 bases at J, with 18 bases in the middle. CDR1 and CDR2 (germline): GTSNPN, SVGIG (reference sequence). CDR3 length: 15 amino acids. The CDR3 is CAWSVFGQGVGEQYF. CDR3 DNA sequence: TGTGCCTGGAGTGTCTTTGGTCAGGGTGTTGGCGAGCAGTACTTC. The full variable domain, rest sourced from reference TRBV30 and TRBJ2-7, is SQTIHQWPATLVQPVGSPLSLECTVEGTSNPNLYWYRQAAGRGLQLLFYSVGIGQISSEVPQNLSASRPQDRQFILSSKKLLLSDSGFYLCAWSVFGQGVGEQYFGPGTRLTVT.

The DNA for the CDR3 is TGTGCCAGTAGTATAGGACAGCTCGAGGGCTACACCTTC. Amino acids: CASSIGQLEGYTF. The rearrangement links TRBV19 to TRBJ1-2; D possibly corresponds to TRBD1 (5 bases). The V and J ends lost 1 base and 8 bases respectively, with 11 bases between them. The germline CDR1 and CDR2 sequences are LNHDA and SQIVND (reference sequence). CDR3 size: 13 residues.

J is TRBJ2-1 and V is TRBV7-6, with D possibly being TRBD2 (6 bases). The CDR3 runs 15 residues. CDR1 and CDR2 (germline): SGHVS, FNYEAQ. Trimming shortened V by 4 bases and J by 0 bases, and 10 bases separated the two germline ends. CDR3 region: CASSSGAPSYNEQFF. CDR3 DNA sequence: TGTGCCAGCAGCTCGGGAGCTCCCTCCTACAATGAGCAGTTCTTC.

This clone was counted a single time. V is TRBV19 and J is TRBJ1-1; D may be TRBD1 (5 bases). This CDR3 is built from 12 residues. V was pared by 3 bases and J by 11 bases, with 13 bases between. CDR1 LNHDA and CDR2 SQIVND come from the germline V gene (reference sequence). The CDR3 is CASSILGGSAFF. CDR3 in DNA: TGTGCCAGTAGTATTTTGGGGGGTTCCGCTTTCTTT.

The rearrangement links TRBV28 to TRBJ1-1; 9 bases match TRBD1. Germline trimming cut 6 bases from V and 5 bases from J; bases unmatched to any gene: 10. The CDR3 has 15 residues. Looked up from germline, CDR1 is MDHEN and CDR2 is SYDVKM. The CDR3 coding sequence is TGTGCCAGCAGCCCTGGGACAGGGCGGGTAACTGAAGCTTTCTTT. Translating gives CASSPGTGRVTEAFF.

The V gene is TRBV5-1, the J gene TRBJ2-7, with a possible D match to TRBD2 (7 bases). The germline V gene encodes CDR1 SGHRS and CDR2 YFSETQ. This CDR3 comprises 13 residues. Trimming pared 1 base from V and 5 bases from J, leaving 10 bases between. Here the CDR3 reads CASSLTGRDEQYF. The CDR3 DNA is TGCGCCAGCAGCTTGACAGGGAGGGACGAGCAGTACTTC. Variable domain in full (rest from reference TRBV5-1 and TRBJ2-7): KAGVTQTPRYLIKTRGQQVTLSCSPISGHRSVSWYQQTPGQGLQFLFEYFSETQRNKGNFPGRFSGRQFSNSRSEMNVSTLELGDSALYLCASSLTGRDEQYFGPGTRLTVT.

This rearrangement joins TRBV3-1 (or the pseudogene TRBV3-2) to TRBJ1-2; TRBD1 is a possible D gene (6 bases). Germline CDR1 is LGHDT and CDR2 is YNNKEL (reference sequence). Trimming left V 4 bases short and J 1 base short, with 10 bases between. This CDR3 has 14 residues. The CDR3 here is CASSPGQLNYGYTF. The DNA of the CDR3 is TGTGCCAGCAGCCCAGGACAGCTTAACTATGGCTACACCTTC.

The chain employs TRBV11-2 and TRBJ2-1; 10 bases agree with TRBD2. Trimming at V came to 2 bases and at J to 6 bases, leaving 10 bases not matched to a gene. The CDR3 sequence is 17 residues long. Germline values: CDR1 SGHAT, CDR2 FQNNGV. CDR3 in DNA: TGTGCCAGCAGCTTATCCGCTATAGCGGGAGGTGGCAATGAGCAGTTCTTC. Its translation: CASSLSAIAGGGNEQFF.

This sequence joins TRBV5-5 and TRBJ2-1; 10 positions agree with TRBD2. Trimming at V came to 3 bases and at J to 4 bases, leaving 4 bases not matched to a gene. The CDR3 is 15 residues long. The germline V gene encodes CDR1 SGHKS and CDR2 YYEKEE (reference sequence). Here the CDR3 reads CASSSWGLAYNEQFF. The CDR3 DNA reads as TGTGCCAGCAGCTCTTGGGGACTAGCGTACAATGAGCAGTTCTTC.

This clone was seen repeatedly, ten times or more. The chain uses TRBV19 and TRBJ1-1; 8 bases line up with TRBD1. Germline CDR1 reads LNHDA; CDR2 reads SQIVND (reference sequence). This CDR3 is 14 amino acids long. After removal of 5 bases from V and 5 bases from J, the junction contained 7 bases not matched to a gene. The CDR3 region is CASSATGGVTEAFF. DNA for the CDR3: TGTGCCAGTAGTGCCACAGGGGGGGTAACTGAAGCTTTCTTT.

V usage is TRBV7-9 and J usage is TRBJ1-2; D gene ambiguous. This CDR3 contains 14 residues. The germline gives CDR1 SEHNR, CDR2 FQNEAQ (reference sequence). V was trimmed by 5 bases and J by 2 bases, leaving 12 bases between them. The CDR3 region is CASSDGRGNYGYTF. For the CDR3, the DNA is TGTGCCAGCAGCGATGGACGGGGAAACTATGGCTACACCTTC.

The chain couples TRBV5-1 to TRBJ2-7; 12 positions agree with TRBD2. The germline V gene has CDR1 SGHRS and CDR2 YFSETQ. This CDR3 is 19 amino acids long. J gave up 3 bases and V 0 bases, and 13 bases lay outside the gene matches. The CDR3 loop reads CASSLGSSGRVGGSYEQYF. CDR3 sequence (DNA): TGCGCCAGCAGCTTGGGTTCTAGCGGGAGGGTCGGGGGGAGCTACGAGCAGTACTTC.

The chain joins TRBV19 to TRBJ2-3; D might be TRBD1 (6 bases). V lost 4 bases to trimming and J lost 2 bases, with 13 bases between them. The germline CDR1 and CDR2 sequences are LNHDA and SQIVND (reference sequence). The CDR3 loop spans 15 amino acids. The CDR3 region has the DNA TGTGCCAGTAGTAGTTTCCCAGGGGTCACAGATACGCAGTATTTT. It codes for CASSSFPGVTDTQYF.